This entry lists 8 T cell receptor beta chains sequenced from one sample in a study of CD8+CD57+ T cells in acquired aplastic anemia listed by TCRdb under 2018. The instrument given in TCRdb is Illumina HiSeq 2000. Genomic DNA served as template for TCR beta VDJ combination and CDR3 sequence profiling. The public sequencing data were trimmed at Q25 with fastp and processed into clonotypes with MiXCR by TCRdb, which kept only in-frame beta chains. Under each unique CDR3 protein, matching rows form one entry showing the most common genes and DNA. This sample comprises under 350,000 distinct CDR3 sequences, roughly 53% of them detected only once. Approximately 1.3% of the sample is taken by the ten largest. The patients picked for sequencing were ones in whom flow cytometry had shown an expansion of CD8+CD57+ cells. Sequencing was carried out using sorted CD4+, CD8+, or CD8+CD57+ T cells (not recorded which) from PBMCs. These receptors originate from a human donor with aplastic anemia.

In its sample, this clonotype was seen many times. The V and J genes are TRBV12-3 or TRBV12-4 and TRBJ2-7; weak D call: TRBD1 (5 bases). V dropped 2 bases and J dropped 3 bases, with 8 bases sitting between them. CDR3 length: 13 amino acids. The chain's CDR3 is CASSLTDSYEQYF. Written as DNA, the CDR3 is TGTGCCAGCAGTTTAACCGACAGCTACGAGCAGTACTTC.

The CDR3 DNA is TGCAGTGTTAGGTCCGGGCGCGAGCAGTACTTC. Protein product: CSVRSGREQYF. The chain is built from TRBV20-1 and TRBJ2-7; D is ambiguous. This CDR3 comprises 11 residues. Germline CDR1 reads DFQATT; CDR2 reads SNEGSKA (reference sequence). V lost 7 bases, J lost 6 bases, and 13 bases lay in between.

At least ten counts were recorded for this clonotype. The V and J genes are TRBV20-1 and TRBJ1-1, with D unclear. V was shortened by 2 bases and J by 12 bases, with 13 bases between the two germline ends. The length of the CDR3 is 11 residues. CDR1 is DFQATT and CDR2 is SNEGSKA in the germline V gene (reference sequence). The CDR3 spells CSARLARRPFF. DNA for the CDR3: TGCAGTGCTAGATTGGCCCGAAGGCCTTTCTTT.

This clonotype occurred many times. The chain couples TRBV7-9 to TRBJ1-5; 9 bases map to TRBD1. Germline V gene lookup returns CDR1 SEHNR and CDR2 FQNEAQ (reference sequence). V was pared by 3 bases and J by 2 bases, with 5 bases of the junction left unmatched. CDR3 length: 16 residues. The CDR3 nucleotides read TGTGCCAGCAGCTTCGGGACAGGGATGGGCAATCAGCCCCAGCATTTT. The encoded protein is CASSFGTGMGNQPQHF.

This clonotype was seen ten or more times. The CDR3: CASSLGLSTDTQYF. The CDR3 DNA reads as TGTGCCAGCAGCCTGGGACTAAGCACAGATACGCAGTATTTT. This chain joins TRBV7-9 and TRBJ2-3, with TRBD2 matching over 7 bases. Germline lookup yields CDR1 SEHNR and CDR2 FQNEAQ (reference sequence). V was clipped by 5 bases and J by 0 bases; unmatched bases: 2. The CDR3 totals 14 residues. The full variable domain, its missing parts supplied by reference TRBV7-9 and TRBJ2-3, is DTGVSQNPRHKITKRGQNVTFRCDPISEHNRLYWYRQTLGQGPEFLTYFQNEAQLEKSRLLSDRFSAERPKGSFSTLEIQRTEQGDSAMYLCASSLGLSTDTQYFGPGTRLTVL.

The chain combines TRBV24-1 with TRBJ2-1, with TRBD2 matching 16 bases. This CDR3 comprises 19 residues. Trimming cost V 3 bases and J 0 bases; bases outside gene matches: 4. CDR1 and CDR2 (germline): KGHDR, SFDVKD. This CDR3 reads CATSDRGLAGGSSYNEQFF. CDR3 coding DNA: TGTGCCACCAGTGATAGGGGACTAGCGGGGGGGAGCTCCTACAATGAGCAGTTCTTC.

This clonotype was picked up a small number of times. This chain joins TRBV25-1 and TRBJ2-1; 13 bases are shared with TRBD2. Trimming cost V 5 bases and J 9 bases; bases outside gene matches: 10. The germline V gene has CDR1 MGHDK and CDR2 SYGVNS. The CDR3 runs to 16 residues. Written as DNA, the CDR3 is TGTGCCAGCAGTCCAACATGGACTAGCGGGAGCGGTGAGCAGTTCTTC. Translating gives CASSPTWTSGSGEQFF.

This rearrangement joins TRBV7-2 to TRBJ2-3; TRBD1 is a possible D gene (5 bases). V lost 5 bases, J lost 7 bases, and 10 bases lay in between. CDR3 length: 12 amino acids. Germline V CDR1 and CDR2: SGHTA, FQGNSA. Here the CDR3 reads CASSPRQHTQYF. In DNA form, the CDR3 reads TGTGCCAGCAGCCCTAGACAGCATACGCAGTATTTT.